The clone carrying this TCR beta chain was counted a few times. This was the immunoSEQ v3 assay. Profiling relied on immunoSEQ multiplex PCR, and the TCRdb table lists in-frame clones only, not all of them. The sample yields fewer than 30,000 clones, 63% seen once. The entry originates in a study of TIL therapy for anti-PD-1-resistant metastatic lung cancer. Time point: pre-treatment sample, taken before nivolumab and TIL therapy. Most excised metastases sampled were pleural nodules or supraclavicular lymph nodes. Tumors were harvested before any PD-1/PD-L1 blockade. The CDR3 runs to 13 residues. Per the germline V gene, CDR1 is SGHVS and CDR2 is FNYEAQ. V lost 0 bases and J lost 3, with 2 bases in between.

The sample was tumor tissue, taken at baseline. The origin of this receptor is a woman between 30 and 85 years old with non-small cell lung cancer. The genes are TRBV7-6 and TRBJ2-2; D unresolved. CDR3 in DNA: TGTGCCAGCAGCTTAGCATACACCGGGGAGCTGTTTTTT. Its protein is CASSLAYTGELFF.